Included here is one T cell receptor beta chain sequence, with context. These data are taken from a study of shared clonotypes between healthy human individuals. Study-wide context: Sampling drew on donors who were a couple of women and a few men aged 18 to 49.

Produced via immunoSEQ multiplex PCR; TCRdb's table is partial and in-frame only. This sample has over 850,000 clones, with approximately 78% found just once. In germline, CDR1 is SNHLY, CDR2 FYNNEI. With 7 bases clipped from V and 10 bases from J, the junction kept 9 bases outside the gene matches. This CDR3 has 12 amino acids. Sequencing was done on a sample of memory CD4+ T cells from PBMCs. The subset: CD45RA-negative fraction. The rearrangement uses TRBV2 and TRBJ1-2; 7 nucleotides align to TRBD1. This clonotype was obtained from a man between 18 and 29 years old in good health. Some clones in this sample may be carry-over from other donors' samples. The chain's CDR3 is CASTDRVGVYTF. In DNA form, the CDR3 reads TGTGCCAGCACCGACAGGGTCGGAGTCTACACCTTC.